The 5 T cell receptor beta chains below come from one sample, sequenced in a study of T cells expressing NK-cell markers (dated by TCRdb to the early 2020s). The library was built by means of 5' RACE. The sequencing machine was an Illumina HiSeq 2000. The reads were reprocessed in TCRdb, with one entry per CDR3 protein sequence and no accompanying DNA. Per the sample table, the count is some 600,000 distinct CDR3 sequences. The ten largest clones add up to roughly 3.4% of the sample. Sequencing input: blood T cells: a sorted CD56 or NKG2C T cell subset, CD4+ or CD8+ T cells, or bulk PBMC T cells (not recorded which). The source is a man aged 18 to 30 in good health. Donor details come from another sample of the same person, matched by shared clones.

This rearrangement joins TRBV5-1 to TRBJ2-1; the TCRdb D gene call, TRBD2, has no DNA to confirm it. Germline values: CDR1 SGHRS, CDR2 YFSETQ. The CDR3 has 18 amino acids. Here the CDR3 reads CASSPGTSGTFAYNEQFF.

The chain couples TRBV5-1 to TRBJ1-2; the TCRdb call, TRBD1, lacks DNA for checking. The CDR3 runs to 16 residues. CDR1 is SGHRS, CDR2 YFSETQ, per germline. CDR3 sequence: CASRKGQGAANYGYTF.

The chain recombines TRBV20-1 with TRBJ1-1; TCRdb's D gene call, TRBD1, goes unchecked for lack of DNA. Germline V gene data show CDR1 as DFQATT and CDR2 as SNEGSKA (reference sequence). The CDR3 extends over 15 amino acids. CDR3 region: CSARDKDRGYAEAFF.

The V gene is TRBV20-1, the J gene TRBJ2-3; absent DNA, TCRdb's TRBD2 call cannot be checked. This CDR3 spans 15 amino acids. Per the germline V gene, CDR1 is DFQATT and CDR2 is SNEGSKA (reference sequence). This CDR3 is CSARGKREGPDTQYF.

The chain is built from TRBV12-5 and TRBJ2-6; there is no DNA to check the TCRdb D call of TRBD1. Germline V gene lookup returns CDR1 LGHNT and CDR2 FRNRAP. The CDR3 extends over 16 amino acids. The CDR3 region is CASAIIGASGANVLTF.